This T cell receptor beta chain was recorded in a study of Tregs in tolerant kidney transplant recipients. Study context: Mixed chimerism was transient after nonmyeloablative marrow transplants from related graft donors. Points from the study as a whole: Antigen-driven expansion was suggested because donor-specific Tregs expanded more than all Tregs in tolerant patients. Changing PCR primers prevented nucleotide comparison between some patients' samples.

Unstimulated regulatory T cells (CD4+CD25+CD127-), CD4+CD25- non-regulatory cells, CD4 and CD8 cells were FACS-sorted from thawed PBMCs. For this clone: As yet, its antigen is unknown. The read stops 3 residues short of the end of the CDR3; the missing end is completed from the germline J gene.

Germline CDR1 is SGHRS and CDR2 is YFSETQ. The V and J ends lost 4 bases and 5 bases respectively, with 18 bases between them. This CDR3 region has 15 residues. The protocol was immunoSEQ multiplex PCR, while the TCRdb copy is restricted to in-frame clones and leaves out a portion. The sample has tens of thousands of clones, and its top ten clones hold about 0.83%. The receptor was derived from a human donor who received a combined kidney and bone marrow transplant. The sequencing used CD4+ T cells from blood, collected before the transplant. The chain uses TRBV5-1 and TRBJ2-5; possibly TRBD1 for D (6 bases). CDR3 region: CASSGDILGWETQYF. Partial CDR3 DNA: TGCGCCAGCAGCGGGGACATTCTCGGTTGGGAGACC.